This T cell receptor (beta chain) originates from a study of blood T cell repertoires in COVID-19. Data came from immunoSEQ multiplex PCR; TCRdb stores just in-frame clones and leaves some out. Of fewer than 200,000 clones detected, approximately 87% appear once; the ten largest clones hold approximately 13%. From germline, CDR1 is SGHDT and CDR2 YYEEEE. This CDR3 comprises 16 residues. Trimming took off 4 bases at V and 1 base at J, with 14 bases between the two ends. Sequencing used peripheral blood. This rearrangement joins TRBV5-6 to TRBJ2-2; possibly TRBD1 for D (6 bases). This clonotype originated in a woman in her sixties or seventies with COVID-19, enrolled during active disease. This CDR3 is CASSPIDRWNTGELFF. For the CDR3, the DNA is TGTGCCAGCAGCCCAATCGACAGGTGGAACACCGGGGAGCTGTTTTTT.